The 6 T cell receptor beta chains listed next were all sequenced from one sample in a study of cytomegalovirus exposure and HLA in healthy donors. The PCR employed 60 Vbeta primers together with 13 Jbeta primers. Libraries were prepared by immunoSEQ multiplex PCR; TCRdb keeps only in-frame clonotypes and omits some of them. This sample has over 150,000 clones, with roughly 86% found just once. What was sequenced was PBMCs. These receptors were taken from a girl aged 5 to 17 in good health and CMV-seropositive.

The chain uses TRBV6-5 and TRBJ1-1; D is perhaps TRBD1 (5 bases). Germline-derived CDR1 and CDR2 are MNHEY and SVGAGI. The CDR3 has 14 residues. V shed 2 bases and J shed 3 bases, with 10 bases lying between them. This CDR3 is CASSYSSGDTEAFF. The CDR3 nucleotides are TGTGCCAGCAGTTACAGCTCGGGGGACACTGAAGCTTTCTTT.

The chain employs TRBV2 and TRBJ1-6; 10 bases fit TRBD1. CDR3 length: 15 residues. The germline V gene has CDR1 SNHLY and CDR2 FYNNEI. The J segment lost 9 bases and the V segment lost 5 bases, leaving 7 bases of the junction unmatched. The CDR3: CASSNRQGARSPLHF. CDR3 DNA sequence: TGTGCCAGCAGTAACAGACAGGGGGCACGTTCACCCCTCCACTTT.

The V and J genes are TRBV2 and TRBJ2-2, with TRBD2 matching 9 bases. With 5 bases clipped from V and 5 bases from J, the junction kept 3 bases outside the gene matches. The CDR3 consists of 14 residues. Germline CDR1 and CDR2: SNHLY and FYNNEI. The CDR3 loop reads CASSPAGGTGELFF. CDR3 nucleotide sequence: TGTGCCAGCAGTCCAGCGGGGGGTACCGGGGAGCTGTTTTTT.

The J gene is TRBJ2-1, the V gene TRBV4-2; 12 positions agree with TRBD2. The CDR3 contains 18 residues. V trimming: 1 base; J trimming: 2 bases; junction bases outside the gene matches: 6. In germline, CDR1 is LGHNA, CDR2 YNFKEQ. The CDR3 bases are TGTGCCAGCAGCCAAGTACTAGCGGGGGGCCCCGCCTACAATGAGCAGTTCTTC. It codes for CASSQVLAGGPAYNEQFF.

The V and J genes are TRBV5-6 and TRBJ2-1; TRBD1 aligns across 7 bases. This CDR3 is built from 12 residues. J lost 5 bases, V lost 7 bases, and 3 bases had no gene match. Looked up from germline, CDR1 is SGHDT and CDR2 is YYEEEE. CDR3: CASRGQHNEQFF. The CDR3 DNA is TGTGCCAGCCGGGGACAGCACAATGAGCAGTTCTTC.

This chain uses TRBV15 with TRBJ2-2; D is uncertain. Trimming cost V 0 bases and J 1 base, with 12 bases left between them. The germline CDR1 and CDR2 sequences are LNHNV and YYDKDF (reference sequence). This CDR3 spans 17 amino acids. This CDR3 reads CATSRDQLERNTGELFF. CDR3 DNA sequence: TGTGCCACCAGCAGAGACCAGCTCGAGCGGAACACCGGGGAGCTGTTTTTT.